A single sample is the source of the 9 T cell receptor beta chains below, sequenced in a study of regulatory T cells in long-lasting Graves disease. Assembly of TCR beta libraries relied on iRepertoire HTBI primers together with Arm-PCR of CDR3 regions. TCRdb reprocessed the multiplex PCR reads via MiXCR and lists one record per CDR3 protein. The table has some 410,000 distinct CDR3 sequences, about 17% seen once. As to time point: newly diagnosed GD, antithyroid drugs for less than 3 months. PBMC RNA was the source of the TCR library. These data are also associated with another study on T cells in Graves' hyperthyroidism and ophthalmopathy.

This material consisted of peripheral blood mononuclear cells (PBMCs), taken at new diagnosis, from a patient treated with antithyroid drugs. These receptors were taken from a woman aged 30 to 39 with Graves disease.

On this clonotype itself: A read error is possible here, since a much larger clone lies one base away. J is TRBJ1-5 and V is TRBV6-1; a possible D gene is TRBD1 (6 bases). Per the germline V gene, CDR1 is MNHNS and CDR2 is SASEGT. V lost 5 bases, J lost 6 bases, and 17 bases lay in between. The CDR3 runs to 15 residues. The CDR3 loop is CASSQEGGSTQPQHF. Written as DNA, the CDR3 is TGTGCCAGCAGTCAAGAGGGGGGTTCCACTCAGCCCCAGCATTTT.

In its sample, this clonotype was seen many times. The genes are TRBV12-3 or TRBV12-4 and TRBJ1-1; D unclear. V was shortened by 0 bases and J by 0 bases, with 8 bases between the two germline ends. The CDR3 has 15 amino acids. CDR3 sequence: CASSLAARMNTEAFF. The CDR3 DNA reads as TGTGCCAGCAGTTTAGCGGCCCGAATGAACACTGAAGCTTTCTTT.

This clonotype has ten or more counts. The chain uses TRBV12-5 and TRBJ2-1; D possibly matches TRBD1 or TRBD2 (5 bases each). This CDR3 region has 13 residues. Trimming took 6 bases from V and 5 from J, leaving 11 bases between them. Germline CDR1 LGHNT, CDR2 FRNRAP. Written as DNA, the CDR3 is TGTGCTAGTGGGTGGGGGTTAGACAATGAGCAGTTCTTC. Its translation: CASGWGLDNEQFF.

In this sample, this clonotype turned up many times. The CDR3 region has the DNA TGTGCTGGTGCCCCGGGGGGGCAAGAGACCCAGTACTTC. Amino acid sequence: CAGAPGGQETQYF. This chain links TRBV12-5 with TRBJ2-5; 8 bases match TRBD2. The CDR3 consists of 13 residues. V gave up 11 bases and J gave up 2 bases; unmatched junction bases: 7. Looked up from germline, CDR1 is LGHNT and CDR2 is FRNRAP.

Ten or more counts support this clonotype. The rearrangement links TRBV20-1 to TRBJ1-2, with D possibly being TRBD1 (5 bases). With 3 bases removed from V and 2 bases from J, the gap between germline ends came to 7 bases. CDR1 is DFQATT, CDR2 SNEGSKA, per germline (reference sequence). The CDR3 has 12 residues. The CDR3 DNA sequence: TGCAGTGCTAGTCGGGGGAACTATGGCTACACCTTC. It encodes CSASRGNYGYTF.

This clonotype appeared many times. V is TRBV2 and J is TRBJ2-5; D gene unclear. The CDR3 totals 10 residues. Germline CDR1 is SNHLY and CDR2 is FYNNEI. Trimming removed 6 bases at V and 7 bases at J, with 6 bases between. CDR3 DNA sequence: TGTGCCAGCAGCCAAAGGACCCAGTACTTC. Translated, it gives CASSQRTQYF.

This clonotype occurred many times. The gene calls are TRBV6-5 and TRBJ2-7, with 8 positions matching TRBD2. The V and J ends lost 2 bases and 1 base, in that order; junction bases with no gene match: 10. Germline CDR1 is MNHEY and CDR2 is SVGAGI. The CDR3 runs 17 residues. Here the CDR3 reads CASSYAGGSGSSYEQYF. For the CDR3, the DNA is TGTGCCAGCAGTTACGCGGGAGGCAGCGGGAGTTCCTACGAGCAGTACTTC.

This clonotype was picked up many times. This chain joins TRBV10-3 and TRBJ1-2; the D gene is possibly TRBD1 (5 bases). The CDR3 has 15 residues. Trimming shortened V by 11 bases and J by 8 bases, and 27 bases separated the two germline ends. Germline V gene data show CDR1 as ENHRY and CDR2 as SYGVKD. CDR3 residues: CAATGGRGIADGYTF. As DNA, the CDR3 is TGTGCCGCGACCGGGGGACGCGGTATTGCAGACGGCTACACCTTC.

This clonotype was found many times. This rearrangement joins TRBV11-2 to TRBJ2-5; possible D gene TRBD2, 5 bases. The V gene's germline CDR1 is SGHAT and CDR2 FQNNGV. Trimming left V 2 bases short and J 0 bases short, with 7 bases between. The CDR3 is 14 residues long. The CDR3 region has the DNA TGTGCCAGCAGCTTAAGGCGGGACCAAGAGACCCAGTACTTC. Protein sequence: CASSLRRDQETQYF.